The clone carrying this T cell receptor beta chain has at least ten counts. Its antigen is as yet unknown. These data originate in a study of breast tumors, draining lymph nodes, adjacent tissues. Study findings and constraints: Tumor repertoires ranked between lymph nodes and nontumor tissue in diversity, with V and J gene preferences. Luminal-like breast cancer showed significantly greater tumor-nontumor repertoire similarity than basal-like breast cancer did.

V trimming: 5 bases; J trimming: 6 bases; junction bases outside the gene matches: 13. CDR3 length equals 15 residues. CDR1 is DFQATT, CDR2 SNEGSKA, per germline (reference sequence). Each CDR3 protein is one row after TCRdb ran MiXCR on the multiplex PCR reads. This table holds 50,000 to 85,000 distinct CDR3 sequences, around 43% found once. The TCR sequence derives from a female donor with breast cancer. Some clones in this sample may be carry-over from other donors' samples. The specimen sequenced was breast tumor tissue. This rearrangement joins TRBV20-1 to TRBJ2-1; TRBD1 aligns across 7 bases. CDR3 residues: CSARQGHTLINEQFF. CDR3 nucleotide sequence: TGCAGTGCTCGACAGGGACACACTCTTATCAATGAGCAGTTCTTC.